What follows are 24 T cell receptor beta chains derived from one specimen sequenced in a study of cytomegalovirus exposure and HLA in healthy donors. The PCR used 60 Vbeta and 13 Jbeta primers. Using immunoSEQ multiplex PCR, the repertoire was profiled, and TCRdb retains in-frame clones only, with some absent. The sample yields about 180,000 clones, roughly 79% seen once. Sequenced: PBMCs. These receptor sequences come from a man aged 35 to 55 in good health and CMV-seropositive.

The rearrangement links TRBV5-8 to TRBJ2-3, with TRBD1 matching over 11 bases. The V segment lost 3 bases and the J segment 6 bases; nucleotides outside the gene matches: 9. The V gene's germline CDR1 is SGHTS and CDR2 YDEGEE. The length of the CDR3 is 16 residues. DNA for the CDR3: TGTGCCAGCAGCTCTCGGACAGGGGGCGCGGGGGATACGCAGTATTTT. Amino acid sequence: CASSSRTGGAGDTQYF.

For the CDR3, the DNA is TGTGCCTGGAATGTAGCGGGAGTGGGGCAAGAGACCCAGTACTTC. Its translation is CAWNVAGVGQETQYF. The V and J genes are TRBV30 and TRBJ2-5, with 9 positions matching TRBD2. Trimming took 4 bases from V and 2 from J; bases not matched to a gene: 8. The CDR3 is 15 residues long. Germline CDR1 reads GTSNPN; CDR2 reads SVGIG (reference sequence). The whole variable domain, filled in from reference TRBV30 and TRBJ2-5, reads SQTIHQWPATLVQPVGSPLSLECTVEGTSNPNLYWYRQAAGRGLQLLFYSVGIGQISSEVPQNLSASRPQDRQFILSSKKLLLSDSGFYLCAWNVAGVGQETQYFGPGTRLLVL.

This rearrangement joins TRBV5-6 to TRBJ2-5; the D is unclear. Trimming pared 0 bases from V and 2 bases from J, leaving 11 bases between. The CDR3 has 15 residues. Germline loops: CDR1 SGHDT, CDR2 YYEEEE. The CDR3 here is CASSLAPVLQETQYF. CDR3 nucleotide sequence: TGTGCCAGCAGCTTGGCCCCGGTTCTTCAAGAGACCCAGTACTTC.

This chain's CDR3 is CASSPQVGLYNEQFF. CDR3 nucleotide sequence: TGTGCCAGTAGTCCTCAGGTGGGACTATACAATGAGCAGTTCTTC. The chain uses TRBV19 and TRBJ2-1; 7 bases are shared with TRBD2. CDR3 length equals 15 residues. The V and J ends lost 5 bases and 4 bases, in that order; junction bases with no gene match: 8. Per the germline V gene, CDR1 is LNHDA and CDR2 is SQIVND (reference sequence).

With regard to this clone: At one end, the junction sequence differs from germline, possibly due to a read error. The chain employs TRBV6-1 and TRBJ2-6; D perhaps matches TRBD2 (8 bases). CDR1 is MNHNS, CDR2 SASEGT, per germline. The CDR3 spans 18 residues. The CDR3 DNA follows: TGTGCCAGCAGCGAAGGGGGCGGGGGGAGCTCTGGGGCCAACGTCCTGACTTTC. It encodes CASSEGGGGSSGANVLTF.

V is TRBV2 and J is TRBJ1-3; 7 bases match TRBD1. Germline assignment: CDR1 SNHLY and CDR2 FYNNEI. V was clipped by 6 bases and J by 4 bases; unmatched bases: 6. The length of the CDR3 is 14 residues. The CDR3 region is CASRDRVRGNTIYF. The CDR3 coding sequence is TGTGCCAGCAGAGACAGGGTGAGAGGAAACACCATATATTTT.

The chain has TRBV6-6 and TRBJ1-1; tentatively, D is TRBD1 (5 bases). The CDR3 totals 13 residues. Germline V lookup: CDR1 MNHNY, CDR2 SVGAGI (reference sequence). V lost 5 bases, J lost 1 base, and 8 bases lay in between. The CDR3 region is CASSGGRNTEAFF. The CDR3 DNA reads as TGTGCCAGCAGTGGGGGGAGGAACACTGAAGCTTTCTTT.

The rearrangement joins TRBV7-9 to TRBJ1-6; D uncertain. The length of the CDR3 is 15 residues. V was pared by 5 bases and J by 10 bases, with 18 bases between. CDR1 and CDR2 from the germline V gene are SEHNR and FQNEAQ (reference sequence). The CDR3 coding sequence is TGTGCCAGCAGCCCCGACGCGGGGTCTGGGTCACCCCTCCACTTT. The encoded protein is CASSPDAGSGSPLHF.

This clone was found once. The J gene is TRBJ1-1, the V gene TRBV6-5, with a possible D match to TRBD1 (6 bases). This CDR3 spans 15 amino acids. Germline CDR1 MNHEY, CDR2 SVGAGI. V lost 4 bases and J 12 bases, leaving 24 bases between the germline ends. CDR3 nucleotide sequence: TGTGCCAGCAGTTCAACGGACAGTCTCTCGTTCAAAACTTTCTTT. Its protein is CASSSTDSLSFKTFF.

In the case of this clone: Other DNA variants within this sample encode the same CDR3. The CDR3, as DNA: TGTGCCAGTAGTACCCACAGTTACTCACTAGCCAAAAACATTCAGTACTTC. As protein: CASSTHSYSLAKNIQYF. The chain couples TRBV19 to TRBJ2-4; no firm D call. CDR3 length: 17 amino acids. Germline-derived CDR1 and CDR2 are LNHDA and SQIVND (reference sequence). The V gene lost 4 bases and the J gene lost 0 bases, with 16 bases spanning the gap.

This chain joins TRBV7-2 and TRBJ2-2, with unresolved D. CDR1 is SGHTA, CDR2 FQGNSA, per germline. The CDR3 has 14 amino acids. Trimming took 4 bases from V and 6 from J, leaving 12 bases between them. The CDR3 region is CASSSEPLSGELFF. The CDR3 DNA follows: TGTGCCAGCAGCTCCGAACCACTATCCGGGGAGCTGTTTTTT.

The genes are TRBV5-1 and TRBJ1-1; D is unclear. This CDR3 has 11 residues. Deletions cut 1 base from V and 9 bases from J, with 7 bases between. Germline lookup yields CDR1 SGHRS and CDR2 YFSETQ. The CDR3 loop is CASSLTGKAFF. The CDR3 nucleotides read TGCGCCAGCAGCTTGACCGGGAAAGCTTTCTTT.

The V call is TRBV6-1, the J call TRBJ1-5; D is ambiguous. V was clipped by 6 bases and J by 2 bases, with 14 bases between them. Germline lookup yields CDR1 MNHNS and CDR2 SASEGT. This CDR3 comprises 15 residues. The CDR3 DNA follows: TGTGCCAGCAGCCCCACGTCTCGGGGCAATCAGCCCCAGCATTTT. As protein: CASSPTSRGNQPQHF.

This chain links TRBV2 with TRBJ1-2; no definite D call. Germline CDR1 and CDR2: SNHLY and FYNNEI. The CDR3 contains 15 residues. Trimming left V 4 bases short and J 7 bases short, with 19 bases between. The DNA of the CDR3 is TGTGCCAGCAGTGGGATGGAGGGAGGGCGGAGTGGCTACACCTTC. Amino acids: CASSGMEGGRSGYTF. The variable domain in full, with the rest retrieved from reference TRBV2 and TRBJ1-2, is EPEVTQTPSHQVTQMGQEVILRCVPISNHLYFYWYRQILGQKVEFLVSFYNNEISEKSEIFDDQFSVERPDGSNFTLKIRSTKLEDSAMYFCASSGMEGGRSGYTFGSGTRLTVV.

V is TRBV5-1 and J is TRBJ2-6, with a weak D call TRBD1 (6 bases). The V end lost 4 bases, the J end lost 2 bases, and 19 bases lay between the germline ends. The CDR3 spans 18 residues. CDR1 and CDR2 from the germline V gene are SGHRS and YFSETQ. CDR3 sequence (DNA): TGCGCCAGCAGCCCTTCGGCCAGGGGTGGCACTGGGGCCAACGTCCTGACTTTC. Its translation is CASSPSARGGTGANVLTF. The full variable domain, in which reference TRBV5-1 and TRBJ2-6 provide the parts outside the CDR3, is KAGVTQTPRYLIKTRGQQVTLSCSPISGHRSVSWYQQTPGQGLQFLFEYFSETQRNKGNFPGRFSGRQFSNSRSEMNVSTLELGDSALYLCASSPSARGGTGANVLTFGAGSRLTVL.

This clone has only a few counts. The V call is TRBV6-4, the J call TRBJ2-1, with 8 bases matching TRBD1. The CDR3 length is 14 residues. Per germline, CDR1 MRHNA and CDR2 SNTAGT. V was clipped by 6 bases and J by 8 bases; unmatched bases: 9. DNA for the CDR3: TGTGCCAGCAGCCCGGGACAGGATTCCCATGAGCAGTTCTTC. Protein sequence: CASSPGQDSHEQFF.

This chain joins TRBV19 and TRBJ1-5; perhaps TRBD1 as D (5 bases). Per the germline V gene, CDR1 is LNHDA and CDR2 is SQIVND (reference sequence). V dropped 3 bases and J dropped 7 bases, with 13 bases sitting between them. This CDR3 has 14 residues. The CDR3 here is CASSIETGWQPQHF. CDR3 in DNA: TGTGCCAGTAGTATCGAAACAGGATGGCAGCCCCAGCATTTT. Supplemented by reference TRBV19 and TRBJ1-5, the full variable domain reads DGGITQSPKYLFRKEGQNVTLSCEQNLNHDAMYWYRQDPGQGLRLIYYSQIVNDFQKGDIAEGYSVSREKKESFPLTVTSAQKNPTAFYLCASSIETGWQPQHFGDGTRLSIL.

This CDR3 is CASSPTGDLLGYTF. CDR3 DNA sequence: TGTGCCAGCAGCCCGACAGGGGACCTGCTTGGCTACACCTTC. V and J are TRBV6-5 and TRBJ1-2; 8 positions match TRBD1. Losses at the gene ends were 6 bases for V and 7 bases for J; bases not matched to a gene: 10. Looked up from germline, CDR1 is MNHEY and CDR2 is SVGAGI. CDR3 size: 14 residues.

CDR3 DNA sequence: TGTGCCAGCAGTTACGGGGCCAGCGGGACCTACAATGAGCAGTTCTTC. Its translation: CASSYGASGTYNEQFF. V usage is TRBV6-5 and J usage is TRBJ2-1, with TRBD2 identical over 7 bases. The CDR3 totals 16 residues. Germline V gives CDR1 MNHEY, CDR2 SVGAGI. V lost 2 bases and J lost 2; bases outside the gene matches: 6.

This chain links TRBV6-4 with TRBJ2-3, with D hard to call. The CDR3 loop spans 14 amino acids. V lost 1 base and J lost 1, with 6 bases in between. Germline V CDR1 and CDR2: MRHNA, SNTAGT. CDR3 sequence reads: CASSDWPGTDTQYF. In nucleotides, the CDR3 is TGTGCCAGCAGTGACTGGCCAGGCACAGATACGCAGTATTTT.

CDR3 sequence: CASSQASGTLNTEAFF. CDR3 sequence (DNA): TGCGCCAGCAGCCAAGCCTCCGGGACACTAAACACTGAAGCTTTCTTT. The genes are TRBV4-1 and TRBJ1-1, with a tentative D call TRBD1 (6 bases). CDR1 is MGHRA and CDR2 is YSYEKL in the germline V gene. The V end was cut by 1 base, the J end by 2 bases, with 14 bases between. CDR3 length: 16 residues.

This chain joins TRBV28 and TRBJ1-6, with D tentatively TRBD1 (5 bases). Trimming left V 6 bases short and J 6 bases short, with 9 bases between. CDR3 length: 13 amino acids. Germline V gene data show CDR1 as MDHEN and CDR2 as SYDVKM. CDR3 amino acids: CASRPGFNSPLHF. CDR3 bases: TGTGCCAGCAGGCCAGGGTTTAATTCACCCCTCCACTTT.

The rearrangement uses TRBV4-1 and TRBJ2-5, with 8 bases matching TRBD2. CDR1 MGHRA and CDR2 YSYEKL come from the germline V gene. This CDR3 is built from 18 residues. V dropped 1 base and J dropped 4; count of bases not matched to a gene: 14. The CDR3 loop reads CASSQAPAGDVRGETQYF. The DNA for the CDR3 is TGCGCCAGCAGCCAAGCCCCAGCGGGAGATGTCCGGGGAGAGACCCAGTACTTC.

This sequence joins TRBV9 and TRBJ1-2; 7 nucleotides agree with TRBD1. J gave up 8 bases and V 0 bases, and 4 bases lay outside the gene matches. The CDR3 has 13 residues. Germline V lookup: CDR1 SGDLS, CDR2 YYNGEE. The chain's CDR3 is CASSVDRGGGYTF. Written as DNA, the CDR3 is TGTGCCAGCAGCGTAGACAGGGGAGGCGGCTACACCTTC.